The 10 T cell receptor beta chains below were found in one sample sequenced in a study of technical replicates of blood from several donors. Assay: immunoSEQ multiplex PCR; the TCRdb copy retains only in-frame clones and omits some. The sample holds more than 75,000 clones, about 86% seen once. The material sequenced was PBMCs. Every receptor here comes from a human donor in good health. Some clones in this sample may be carry-over from other donors' samples.

This rearrangement joins TRBV29-1 to TRBJ2-1; 9 nucleotides agree with TRBD2. The CDR3 is made up of 13 amino acids. Trimming removed 5 bases from V and 3 bases from J; junction bases left unmatched: 2. Per the germline V gene, CDR1 is SQVTM and CDR2 is ANQGSEA. CDR3 protein: CSVQREDYNEQFF. The CDR3 bases are TGCAGCGTTCAGCGGGAGGACTACAATGAGCAGTTCTTC.

The rearrangement joins TRBV9 to TRBJ2-3; 7 bases agree with TRBD2. The germline V gene encodes CDR1 SGDLS and CDR2 YYNGEE. The J segment lost 4 bases and the V segment lost 0 bases, leaving 8 bases of the junction unmatched. The CDR3 has 16 residues. In DNA form, the CDR3 reads TGTGCCAGCAGCGTAGAAGGGATTGGGGGGGCAGATACGCAGTATTTT. Its protein is CASSVEGIGGADTQYF.

The V and J genes are TRBV12-5 and TRBJ2-2; 10 bases match TRBD2. The germline gives CDR1 LGHNT, CDR2 FRNRAP. This CDR3 spans 16 amino acids. With 6 bases clipped from V and 0 bases from J, the junction kept 4 bases outside the gene matches. The CDR3, as DNA: TGTGCTAGTGGGACGGGACTAGCGACGAACACCGGGGAGCTGTTTTTT. Translating it yields CASGTGLATNTGELFF.

This clone was seen once. The rearrangement joins TRBV5-1 to TRBJ2-2; 8 positions match TRBD2. Germline V gene data show CDR1 as SGHRS and CDR2 as YFSETQ. Trimming at V came to 1 base and at J to 5 bases, leaving 4 bases not matched to a gene. The CDR3 loop spans 15 amino acids. The DNA for the CDR3 is TGCGCCAGCAGCTTGAGTAGCGGGGTAACCGGGGAGCTGTTTTTT. Its protein product is CASSLSSGVTGELFF.

This chain links TRBV19 with TRBJ1-1; D is possibly TRBD1 (6 bases). The CDR3 has 13 amino acids. V shed 5 bases and J shed 4 bases, with 11 bases lying between them. Looked up from germline, CDR1 is LNHDA and CDR2 is SQIVND (reference sequence). The CDR3 DNA follows: TGTGCCAGTAGTCTATCGACAGGCACTGAAGCTTTCTTT. Translation gives CASSLSTGTEAFF.

V usage is TRBV6-1 and J usage is TRBJ1-4; D is ambiguous. Deletions cut 7 bases from V and 0 bases from J, with 9 bases between. CDR1 is MNHNS and CDR2 is SASEGT in the germline V gene. The CDR3 extends over 14 amino acids. The CDR3 region is CASTTQATNEKLFF. The CDR3 DNA follows: TGTGCCAGCACCACCCAGGCAACTAATGAAAAACTGTTTTTT.

The gene calls are TRBV29-1 and TRBJ2-1; D may be TRBD2 (6 bases). Germline V gives CDR1 SQVTM, CDR2 ANQGSEA. V was trimmed by 7 bases and J by 4 bases, leaving 17 bases between them. The CDR3 contains 14 residues. The CDR3 loop reads CSATAGFLYNEQFF. As DNA, the CDR3 is TGCAGCGCTACAGCGGGTTTTTTGTACAATGAGCAGTTCTTC.

This chain uses TRBV27 with TRBJ2-7, with 8 bases fitting TRBD1. The V segment lost 6 bases and the J segment 7 bases; nucleotides outside the gene matches: 14. The CDR3 covers 15 residues. Germline V gives CDR1 MNHEY, CDR2 SMNVEV (reference sequence). The CDR3 loop reads CASRTLGQGAWEQYF. The CDR3 DNA is TGTGCCAGCAGAACGTTAGGGCAGGGGGCGTGGGAGCAGTACTTC.

The chain carries TRBV29-1 and TRBJ1-2; 7 bases are a match to TRBD1. This CDR3 spans 14 amino acids. From germline, CDR1 is SQVTM and CDR2 ANQGSEA. Trimming cost V 5 bases and J 6 bases; bases outside gene matches: 12. The CDR3 DNA is TGCAGCGTTTCCCGAGGACAGGCTTACGATGGCTACACCTTC. This encodes CSVSRGQAYDGYTF.

The chain carries TRBV30 and TRBJ2-7, with 8 positions matching TRBD1. V gave up 2 bases and J gave up 5 bases; unmatched junction bases: 8. CDR3 size: 14 residues. In germline, CDR1 is GTSNPN, CDR2 SVGIG (reference sequence). The CDR3 DNA follows: TGTGCCTGGAGTACCCCAGGGGGCCTCAACGAGCAGTACTTC. Its protein product is CAWSTPGGLNEQYF.